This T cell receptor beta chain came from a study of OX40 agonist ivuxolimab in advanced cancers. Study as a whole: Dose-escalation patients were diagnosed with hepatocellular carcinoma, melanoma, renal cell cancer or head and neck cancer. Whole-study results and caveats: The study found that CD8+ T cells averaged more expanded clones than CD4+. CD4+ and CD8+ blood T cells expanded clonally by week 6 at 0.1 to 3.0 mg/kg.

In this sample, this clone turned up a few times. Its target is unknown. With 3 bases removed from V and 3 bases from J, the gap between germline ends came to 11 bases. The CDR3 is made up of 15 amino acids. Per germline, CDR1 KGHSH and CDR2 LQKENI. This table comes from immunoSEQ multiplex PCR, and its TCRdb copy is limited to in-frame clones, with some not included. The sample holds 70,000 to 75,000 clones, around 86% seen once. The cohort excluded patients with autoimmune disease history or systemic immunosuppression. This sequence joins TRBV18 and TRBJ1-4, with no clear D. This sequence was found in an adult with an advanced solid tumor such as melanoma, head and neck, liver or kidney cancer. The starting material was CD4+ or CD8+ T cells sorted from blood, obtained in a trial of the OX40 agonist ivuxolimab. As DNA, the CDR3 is TGTGCCAGCTCACCTGATATGGGAGCTAATGAAAAACTGTTTTTT. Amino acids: CASSPDMGANEKLFF.